This T cell receptor (beta chain) was found in a study of blood T cell repertoires in COVID-19. The CDR3 runs to 13 residues. Trimming cost V 7 bases and J 3 bases, with 11 bases left between them. Germline CDR1 MNHEY, CDR2 SVGAGI. TCRdb's table, derived via immunoSEQ multiplex PCR, lists solely in-frame clones and lacks some. The sample has about 120,000 clones, around 88% seen once. The sequenced sample was peripheral blood. The chain is built from TRBV6-5 and TRBJ2-3, with D uncertain. The receptor's source is a man between 60 and 70 years old with COVID-19, enrolled during active disease. The CDR3 DNA sequence: TGTGCCAGCATCGGTCTGAGAACAGATACGCAGTATTTT. Translation: CASIGLRTDTQYF.